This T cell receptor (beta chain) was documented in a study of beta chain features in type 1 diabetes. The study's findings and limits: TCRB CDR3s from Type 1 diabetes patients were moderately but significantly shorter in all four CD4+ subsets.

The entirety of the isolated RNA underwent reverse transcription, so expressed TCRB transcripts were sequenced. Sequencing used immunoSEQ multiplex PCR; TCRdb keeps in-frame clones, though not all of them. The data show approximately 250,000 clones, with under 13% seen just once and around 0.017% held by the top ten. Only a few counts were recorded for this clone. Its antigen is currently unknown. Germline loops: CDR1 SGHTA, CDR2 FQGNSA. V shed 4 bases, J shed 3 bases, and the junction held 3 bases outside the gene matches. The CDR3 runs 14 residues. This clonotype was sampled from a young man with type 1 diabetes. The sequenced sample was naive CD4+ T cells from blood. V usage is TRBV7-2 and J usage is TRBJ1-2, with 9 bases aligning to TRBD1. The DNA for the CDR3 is TGTGCCAGCAGCTCTCGGACAGGGGACTATGGCTACACCTTC. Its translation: CASSSRTGDYGYTF.